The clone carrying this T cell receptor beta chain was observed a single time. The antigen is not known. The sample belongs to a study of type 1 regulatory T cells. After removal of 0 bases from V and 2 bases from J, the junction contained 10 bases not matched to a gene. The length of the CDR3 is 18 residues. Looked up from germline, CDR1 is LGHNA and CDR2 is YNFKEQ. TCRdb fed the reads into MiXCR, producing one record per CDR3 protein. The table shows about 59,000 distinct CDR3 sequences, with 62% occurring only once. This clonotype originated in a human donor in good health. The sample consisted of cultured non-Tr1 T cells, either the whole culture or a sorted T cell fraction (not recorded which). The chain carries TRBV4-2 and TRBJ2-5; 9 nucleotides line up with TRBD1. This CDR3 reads CASSQDLGVDRGQETQYF. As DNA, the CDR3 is TGTGCCAGCAGCCAAGATCTCGGAGTGGACAGGGGACAAGAGACCCAGTACTTC.